The entry below gives a single TCR beta chain sequence along with its context. This clone turned up a few times. The antigen it binds to is not known. No clone much larger than this one lies a single base away; base qualities are absent. The data originate from a study of OX40 agonist ivuxolimab in advanced cancers. General notes on the study: The costimulatory receptor OX40 (CD134) was targeted by ivuxolimab, a fully human IgG2 agonistic monoclonal antibody. The monotherapy dose-escalation portion (N ≈ 52 patients) of the phase I ivuxolimab trial is reported in the paper. A male proportion of nearly 85% and a mean age of approximately 58 years, ranging from about 23 to 79, were recorded for the dose-escalation cohort. Partial responses occurred in three dose-escalation patients, of whom one had hepatocellular carcinoma and two had cutaneous melanoma. Intravenous ivuxolimab was administered to patients every 2 weeks at six dose levels: 0.01, 0.1, 0.3, 1.5, 3 and 10 mg/kg. Of the 52 patients in dose escalation, some 20 had hepatocellular carcinoma, some 15 had melanoma, 9 had renal cell carcinoma and 9 had head and neck cancer. Peripheral TCRbeta sequencing aimed to test whether ivuxolimab altered TCR sequence diversity and caused clonal T-cell expansion. Patients were allowed to have had prior anti-PD-1, anti-PD-L1 or anti-CTLA-4 therapy, and less than 45% of the dose-escalation patients had previously received checkpoint inhibitors.

For sequencing of the TCRbeta CDR3 region, genomic DNA was extracted from the sorted cells. The immunoSEQ Assay was used for sequencing of TCRbeta CDR3 regions. What TCRdb holds here is the immuneACCESS table cut down to in-frame rearrangements. Part of the clones is not present; checked against another copy, under half of the missing clones reflect an unresolved V gene, and the others are unexplained. The sample records about 86,000 clones, more than 80% of which are singletons. Roughly 8.7% of the sample goes to the ten largest clones. The CDR3 covers 12 residues, taking in both the cysteine and the phenylalanine. Here the CDR3 DNA is all that survives: 36 bases in frame from base 1. Deletion took 3 bases off V and 5 bases off J, with a span of 10 bases between the germline ends. For CDR1 and CDR2, the germline V gene (reference sequence) lists GTSNPN and SVGIG. Paper-wide results and their limitations: After ivuxolimab, CD8+ T cells had more expanded clones than CD4+ T cells on average. Which antigens the clonally expanded peripheral T cells were specific for was not determined. Low levels of normalized T-cell clonal expansion were also seen in some patients who did not respond. In the 0.1-3.0 mg/kg groups, partial responders were among the patients with the lowest normalized peripheral clonal expansion, particularly in CD8+ T cells. At doses from 0.1 to 3.0 mg/kg, clonal expansion was seen in both CD4+ and CD8+ blood T cells between baseline and week 6.

Patients with autoimmune disease history or receiving systemic immunosuppression were excluded from the trial. Peripheral blood for TCR sequencing was collected from all dose cohorts at baseline, on cycle 4 day 1, and on cycle 7 day 1. The samples were drawn from a first-in-human, open-label, multicenter phase I dose-escalation trial of ivuxolimab. The trial enrolled adults with locally advanced or metastatic head and neck squamous cell, hepatocellular, melanoma or renal cell carcinoma. Before TCR sequencing, CD4+ T cells and CD8+ T cells were sorted from peripheral blood as separate populations. This receptor was identified in an adult with an advanced solid tumor such as melanoma, head and neck, liver or kidney cancer. This specimen consisted of CD4+ or CD8+ T cells sorted from blood, obtained in a trial of the OX40 agonist ivuxolimab. The chain uses TRBV30 and TRBJ1-1, with no reliable assignment of the D segment. The nucleotide sequence reads as follows: TGTGCCTGGAGCGGAAGTTGGACTGAAGCTTTCTTT. Its protein product is CAWSGSWTEAFF.